This T cell receptor (beta chain) was identified during a study of blood T cells in healthy people across ages (dated by TCRdb to between 2014 and 2016). Turning to the overall study: In model experiments, roughly one uniquely barcoded TCR beta cDNA molecule per two T cells was captured by template switching. Age-related changes in TCR beta repertoire diversity were measured in the study by deep sequencing normalized with unique cDNA molecular identifiers. The donors were divided into four age groups: young (average approximately 15 years), middle-aged (over 35), aged (about 60) and long-lived (roughly 86). To avoid experimental bias, donors of different ages were distributed randomly across sequencing lanes. The study analyzed two additional independent replicas of 1 million unique cDNA reads from the same blood draw for two donors, one aged 18 to 29 and one aged 80 or older. The investigation overall reported the following: Observed TCR beta diversity per million T cells fell roughly linearly with age, and a significant reduction was already apparent by age about 43. Total diversity estimates from one million sequenced T cells were considered lower bounds and underestimates. Compared with the aged group, the long-lived group had more naive CD4+ T cells, fewer expanded clones and increased TCR diversity, suggesting age selection. Bulk unsorted PBMC profiling prevented conclusive comparison of naive and antigen-experienced compartments. The percentage of naive T cells measured by flow cytometry correlated strongly with observed TCR beta diversity. Donor CMV infection status was unknown, potentially confounding age-related changes in expanded clonotypes.

The CDR3 sequence holds 14 residues, the cysteine and phenylalanine included. Kept here is only the CDR3 DNA, which spans 42 bases and is read in frame from base 1. CDR1 and CDR2, per the germline V gene, are SQVTM and ANQGSEA. Trimming costs V 1 base and J 5 bases, and their ends lie 14 bases apart. The donors were roughly 40 Caucasian individuals from Russia, aged roughly 6 to 90 years, who were systemically healthy. Each donor gave approximately 9.4 milliliters of peripheral blood, drawn into EDTA-treated Vacutainer tubes. Ficoll-Paque density-gradient centrifugation was used to isolate PBMCs, with at least 7 million obtained per sample. Trizol reagent was used to extract total RNA from the PBMCs, yielding at least 6 micrograms per sample. For every donor, flow cytometry on a PBMC aliquot measured the percentage of naive CD45RAhigh/CD27high T cells. In this sample, this clonotype turned up a few times. This clone's antigen is unknown. No base quality values were provided; no much bigger clone lies one nucleotide off.

Receptors were amplified or captured by 5' RACE. The instrument was an Illumina HiSeq 2500. The second PCR ran for about 7 to 11 cycles and used a J-beta primer mix along with a sample-barcoded 5' primer. Each TCR beta cDNA molecule received a unique molecular identifier from a template-switch 5' adaptor carrying 12 random nucleotides. Each sample yielded at least 3 million CDR3-containing paired-end reads. First-strand cDNA was synthesized from all RNA with the Mint cDNA synthesis kit, primed by a TRBC-specific oligonucleotide. Following uracil-DNA glycosylase treatment, all cDNA underwent a first 18-cycle PCR with the universal primers M1SS and BC2_uni_R. Processing in the source paper ran as follows. For normalization, 1 million high-quality reads were randomly selected from each sample, with every read carrying a distinct molecular identifier. Reads sharing molecular identifiers were discarded rather than binned into consensus sequences. MiTCR, set to a Q25 quality threshold and the strictest error-elimination algorithm, was used for CDR3 identification, clonotype clustering and error correction. Lower-bound total TCR beta diversity was estimated with a nonparametric unseen species model using Euler transformation. TCRdb redid the processing of the public reads, applying fastp at Q25 and MiXCR, and retained in-frame beta chains. Rows matching on CDR3 protein sequence are summarized as one entry with the most common DNA and genes. It is TCRdb's table, rather than the study itself, that gives the V and J calls and clone size. The sample contains about 640,000 distinct CDR3 sequences, roughly 58% of them found a single time. The ten biggest clones cover over 35% of the sample.

Sequenced input: blood. The sequence joins TRBV29-1 to TRBJ2-5, with TRBD2 tentatively as D gene (7 bases match). The receptor was isolated from a man between 60 and 70 years old in good health. The DNA sequence is given as TGCAGCGTTGAAGGTCTCAGGGGAGGGGAGACCCAGTACTTC. Its protein reads: CSVEGLRGGETQYF.